Shown below are 8 T cell receptor beta chains from a single sample sequenced in a study of blood T cell repertoires in COVID-19. TCRdb's copy holds only in-frame clones and misses some; the assay was immunoSEQ multiplex PCR. Altogether about 300,000 clones are present, 65% to 90% being singletons, with the ten largest covering less than 11%. Sequencing used PBMCs or T cells enriched from blood (not recorded which). The receptors derive from a woman aged 18-29 years who had recovered from COVID-19.

V and J are TRBV6-5 and TRBJ2-2, with 8 bases aligning to TRBD1. Germline V gene data show CDR1 as MNHEY and CDR2 as SVGAGI. V was clipped by 6 bases and J by 5 bases; unmatched bases: 2. The CDR3 spans 13 residues. CDR3 nucleotides: TGTGCCAGCAGGCGGACAGGGACCGGGGAGCTGTTTTTT. Its translation: CASRRTGTGELFF.

CDR3 DNA sequence: TGTGCCAGCAGTTTCTCGGGAACAAGGTATTTCTTC. Translating it yields CASSFSGTRYFF. V is TRBV12-3 or TRBV12-4 and J is TRBJ2-1; D possibly corresponds to TRBD2 (5 bases). The V end was cut by 3 bases, the J end by 16 bases, with 16 bases between. The CDR3 covers 12 residues.

The chain uses TRBV6-5 and TRBJ1-3; perhaps TRBD1 as D (5 bases). The CDR3 loop spans 14 amino acids. Per the germline V gene, CDR1 is MNHEY and CDR2 is SVGAGI. V lost 6 bases, J lost 0 bases, and 9 bases lay in between. CDR3 in amino acids: CASSRQFSGNTIYF. The CDR3 region has the DNA TGTGCCAGCAGCAGACAGTTCTCTGGAAACACCATATATTTT.

Points on this clone: This sample includes further DNA sequences coding for the same CDR3. The chain combines TRBV2 with TRBJ2-3; 12 nucleotides align to TRBD2. Germline CDR1 and CDR2: SNHLY and FYNNEI. The CDR3 has 14 amino acids. After removal of 9 bases from V and 3 bases from J, the junction contained 4 bases not matched to a gene. CDR3 loop: CASGLAGTTDTQYF. CDR3 bases: TGTGCCAGTGGACTAGCGGGGACTACAGATACGCAGTATTTT.

The chain recombines TRBV27 with TRBJ1-6; TRBD1 matches at 11 bases. Germline loops: CDR1 MNHEY, CDR2 SMNVEV (reference sequence). Trimming took 4 bases from V and 9 from J; bases not matched to a gene: 8. The CDR3 contains 16 residues. The CDR3 region is CASSSSRTGGRSPLHF. CDR3 DNA: TGTGCCAGCAGTTCTTCCCGGACAGGGGGCCGTTCACCCCTCCACTTT.

This sequence joins TRBV18 and TRBJ1-1; 12 positions agree with TRBD1. CDR3 length: 14 amino acids. V was pared by 4 bases and J by 6 bases, with 3 bases of the junction left unmatched. Germline V gives CDR1 KGHSH, CDR2 LQKENI. Here the CDR3 reads CASSLGTGGSEAFF. CDR3 DNA sequence: TGTGCCAGCTCACTCGGGACAGGGGGCTCTGAAGCTTTCTTT.

CDR3: CASSLRRQGGEKLFF. The CDR3 DNA sequence: TGTGCCAGCAGCTTAAGACGACAGGGAGGTGAAAAACTGTTTTTT. The V call is TRBV7-9, the J call TRBJ1-4; 7 nucleotides align to TRBD1. Germline assignment: CDR1 SEHNR and CDR2 FQNEAQ (reference sequence). The CDR3 contains 15 residues. Trimming at V came to 2 bases and at J to 7 bases, leaving 7 bases not matched to a gene.

This rearrangement joins TRBV28 to TRBJ2-1; 11 positions match TRBD1. Trimming took 6 bases from V and 5 from J; bases not matched to a gene: 12. This CDR3 comprises 17 residues. CDR1 is MDHEN, CDR2 SYDVKM, per germline. The CDR3 coding sequence is TGTGCCAGCAGGCGGGGGACAGGGGGAGATAGGGACAATGAGCAGTTCTTC. It codes for CASRRGTGGDRDNEQFF.